Listed below are T cell receptor beta chains from one sample, sequenced in a study of identical twins. TCRdb redid the calling of the 5' RACE reads with MiXCR, one entry per CDR3 protein. This table has about 1.7 million distinct CDR3 sequences, more than 30% appearing once. The sequenced sample consisted of cord blood. These receptors were taken from a newborn girl in good health. CDR3s include the opening cysteine and the closing phenylalanine or tryptophan. A D gene is named only where the DNA matches it firmly. The size field is filled for only some rows; it gives once, few, many or a size class.

TRBJ2-1	few	.	TRBV7-2	CASSLVRLPPYNEQFF	TGTGCCAGCAGCTTAGTCCGCTTACCTCCCTACAATGAGCAGTTCTTC
TRBJ2-1	.	TRBD1	TRBV24-1	CATSDPGGASYNEQFF	TGTGCCACCAGTGACCCAGGGGGCGCGTCCTACAATGAGCAGTTCTTC
TRBJ2-3	few	TRBD1	TRBV24-1	CATSDFDRGATDTQYF	TGTGCCACCAGTGATTTCGACAGGGGCGCCACAGATACGCAGTATTTT
TRBJ2-3	.	TRBD1	TRBV5-6	CASSLLDRRITDTQYF	TGTGCCAGCAGCTTATTGGACAGGAGAATCACAGATACGCAGTATTTT
TRBJ2-7	few	.	TRBV12-3/TRBV12-4	CASSFSVPYEQYF	TGTGCCAGCAGTTTTTCCGTACCCTACGAGCAGTACTTC
TRBJ1-1	.	TRBD1	TRBV14	CASSQDMGTGNTEAFF	TGTGCCAGCAGCCAAGATATGGGGACAGGGAACACTGAAGCTTTCTTT
TRBJ2-4	few	TRBD1	TRBV28	CASTTGTGISREYF	TGTGCCAGCACCACCGGGACAGGGATTTCTAGGGAGTACTTC
TRBJ2-5	.	TRBD2	TRBV20-1	CSASGTSGGSSETQYF	TGCAGTGCTAGCGGGACTAGCGGGGGAAGTAGCGAGACCCAGTACTTC
TRBJ1-2	few	.	TRBV10-2	CASSDWQGQLGGYTF	TGCGCCAGCAGTGATTGGCAGGGTCAATTGGGTGGCTACACCTTC
TRBJ2-1	.	.	TRBV6-2/TRBV6-3	CASSFRQLSYNEQFF	TGTGCCAGCAGTTTCCGTCAACTAAGCTACAATGAGCAGTTCTTC
TRBJ2-6	.	.	TRBV5-5	CASSSEITVSGANVLTF	TGTGCCAGCAGCTCCGAAATTACAGTCTCTGGGGCCAACGTCCTGACTTTC
TRBJ1-5	.	TRBD1	TRBV2	CASSFGTGLYQPQHF	TGTGCCAGCAGTTTCGGGACAGGGCTATATCAGCCCCAGCATTTT
TRBJ1-2	few	TRBD1	TRBV5-6	CASSVPDRGPNYGYTF	TGTGCCAGCAGCGTTCCCGACAGGGGTCCTAACTATGGCTACACCTTC
TRBJ2-1	.	TRBD2	TRBV20-1	CSAGSGRAWGEQFF	TGCAGTGCCGGGAGCGGGAGGGCCTGGGGTGAGCAGTTCTTC
TRBJ2-5	many	.	TRBV6-6	CASSSLPSIGETQYF	TGTGCCAGCAGTTCACTTCCTAGTATTGGGGAGACCCAGTACTTC
TRBJ1-1	.	.	TRBV7-9	CASSLGGALGTEAFF	TGTGCCAGCAGCTTAGGGGGGGCGCTGGGCACTGAAGCTTTCTTT
TRBJ2-3	few	.	TRBV9	CASTLGSSGTDTQYF	TGTGCCAGCACCTTAGGTAGTAGCGGCACAGATACGCAGTATTTT
TRBJ1-1	.	TRBD1	TRBV28	CASSSGGSPMNTEAFF	TGTGCCAGCAGTTCAGGGGGCTCTCCCATGAACACTGAAGCTTTCTTT
TRBJ1-5	.	.	TRBV2	CASSGQHLNQPQHF	TGTGCCAGCAGCGGACAGCATCTTAATCAGCCCCAGCATTTT
TRBJ2-5	few	TRBD2	TRBV4-2	CASSQDSLGSGEETQYF	TGTGCCAGCAGCCAAGATTCCCTAGGTAGCGGGGAAGAGACCCAGTACTTC
TRBJ2-1	.	.	TRBV27	CASTSGFPYNEQFF	TGTGCCAGCACTTCAGGGTTTCCCTACAATGAGCAGTTCTTC
TRBJ2-7	.	TRBD1	TRBV20-1	CSARDFTGGAYEQYF	TGCAGTGCTAGAGATTTTACAGGGGGAGCCTACGAGCAGTACTTC
TRBJ2-3	few	.	TRBV5-1	CASSLVGRMGTDTQYF	TGCGCCAGCAGCTTGGTGGGCAGGATGGGCACAGATACGCAGTATTTT
TRBJ2-2	.	TRBD2	TRBV20-1	CSATGTTNTGELFF	TGCAGTGCTACCGGGACTACGAACACCGGGGAGCTGTTTTTT
TRBJ2-1	few	.	TRBV14	CASSQRTLVGEQFF	TGTGCCAGCAGCCAAAGGACCTTAGTCGGTGAGCAGTTCTTC
TRBJ1-4	few	.	TRBV29-1	CSVEDRDHGYGNEKLFF	TGCAGCGTTGAAGATCGGGACCATGGATATGGTAATGAAAAACTGTTTTTT
TRBJ1-1	.	.	TRBV2	CAIPGLTNTEAFF	TGTGCCATACCCGGGCTGACGAACACTGAAGCTTTCTTT
TRBJ2-1	many	.	TRBV20-1	CSAAAGTNEQFF	TGCAGTGCTGCCGCCGGGACCAATGAGCAGTTCTTC
TRBJ2-3	.	.	TRBV6-6	CASTQTGRVMTDTQYF	TGTGCCAGCACCCAGACAGGGAGGGTCATGACAGATACGCAGTATTTT
TRBJ2-3	few	.	TRBV15	CATSRDPPPSRTDTQYF	TGTGCCACCAGCAGAGATCCACCTCCCTCCAGGACAGATACGCAGTATTTT
TRBJ2-7	.	.	TRBV20-1	CSVPLTYEQYF	TGCAGTGTCCCCTTAACCTACGAGCAGTACTTC
TRBJ1-6	.	TRBD1	TRBV25-1	CASSAAGGRQNSPLHF	TGTGCCAGCAGTGCCGCAGGGGGACGGCAAAATTCACCCCTCCACTTT
TRBJ2-2	once	.	TRBV28	CASSPSEVTGELFF	TGTGCCAGCAGCCCAAGTGAGGTCACCGGGGAGCTGTTTTTT
TRBJ1-2	.	TRBD1	TRBV5-6	CASSVGQYNYGYTF	TGTGCCAGCAGCGTGGGACAGTATAACTATGGCTACACCTTC
TRBJ1-2	.	.	TRBV28	CASTTLRRDRSNYGYTF	TGTGCCAGCACGACCCTGAGGAGGGACCGGTCCAACTATGGCTACACCTTC
TRBJ2-3	many	.	TRBV12-3/TRBV12-4	CASSLVRGRSSTDTQYF	TGTGCCAGCAGTTTAGTAAGAGGACGGAGCAGCACAGATACGCAGTATTTT
TRBJ2-2	.	.	TRBV5-1	CASSSGLETGELFF	TGCGCCAGCAGCTCCGGACTGGAGACCGGGGAGCTGTTTTTT